The sequence of this TCR beta chain was determined in a study of early T cells in non-severe SARS-CoV-2 infection. From the 5' RACE reads, TCRdb called clonotypes with MiXCR, one entry per CDR3 protein. The repertoire holds 70,000 or so distinct CDR3 sequences, with 12% as singletons. CDR1 is KGHDR and CDR2 is SFDVKD in the germline V gene. The CDR3 is made up of 12 amino acids. Trimming cost V 0 bases and J 8 bases, with 6 bases left between them. This sequence originates from an adult who was a healthcare worker with PCR-confirmed SARS-CoV-2 infection or an uninfected control (not recorded which). The sequenced material came from whole blood. This rearrangement joins TRBV24-1 to TRBJ1-1; a weak D match, TRBD1 (5 bases). In DNA, the CDR3 is TGTGCCACCAGTGATTTGGCAGGGGAAGCTTTCTTT. This translates into CATSDLAGEAFF.